The sequence of this T cell receptor (beta chain) was determined in a study of blood T cell repertoires in COVID-19. Study summary: There were acute and convalescent COVID-19 samples, and they came from the United States, Italy and Spain. In each case, the material was cDNA or gDNA derived from T cells, B-cell-depleted T cells, or PBMCs.

The V and J ends lost 6 bases and 8 bases respectively, with 16 bases between them. This CDR3 is 13 amino acids long. Germline CDR1 reads LNHDA; CDR2 reads SQIVND (reference sequence). This clone showed up just once. In the authors' methods: Scientists estimated how many nucleated cells there were by amplifying reference gene primers. Profiling relied on immunoSEQ multiplex PCR, and the TCRdb table lists in-frame clones only, not all of them. Clone size and V and J calls were adopted from that table, with D and trimming inferred from the DNA. The sample contains about 59,000 clones, 75% to 95% of which appear only once.

The chain carries TRBV19 and TRBJ1-2; TRBD1 is a possible D gene (5 bases). This receptor was identified in a man older than 75 with acute or convalescent COVID-19. Specimen: peripheral blood. The CDR3 sequence is CASRRGSERGYTF. The CDR3 DNA follows: TGTGCCAGTAGAAGGGGATCCGAGAGGGGCTACACCTTC. The full variable domain, with the rest looked up from reference TRBV19 and TRBJ1-2, is DGGITQSPKYLFRKEGQNVTLSCEQNLNHDAMYWYRQDPGQGLRLIYYSQIVNDFQKGDIAEGYSVSREKKESFPLTVTSAQKNPTAFYLCASRRGSERGYTFGSGTRLTVV.